This passage covers 7 T cell receptor beta chains from one sample sequenced in a study of molecular identifiers for immune sequencing clone quantification. TCRdb independently ran MiXCR on the PCR reads; one entry per CDR3 protein. The repertoire holds about 640,000 distinct CDR3 sequences, approximately 20% seen once, with about 0.9% in the top ten. The sample comprised naive CD8+ T cells from blood, with Jurkat cell RNA spiked in. Subset specified: FACS-sorted CD8+CD4-CCR7+CD45RA+ naive T cells. Receptor source: a human donor in good health. Some libraries in this study had Jurkat cell RNA spiked in.

Turning to this clonotype: At one boundary the junction diverges from the germline segment, which might be a read error. The rearrangement uses TRBV19 and TRBJ2-1; no reliable D call. Germline V gene data show CDR1 as LNHDA and CDR2 as SQIVND (reference sequence). This CDR3 is built from 14 residues. CDR3 sequence reads: CAGSIVTGPNEQFF. The CDR3 DNA reads as TGTGCCGGTAGTATAGTAACGGGCCCTAATGAGCAGTTCTTC.

This sequence joins TRBV13 and TRBJ2-7; 13 nucleotides match TRBD2. The trim removed 2 bases at V and 1 base at J, leaving 11 bases unmatched. The CDR3 extends over 19 amino acids. The germline CDR1 and CDR2 sequences are PRHDT and FYEKMQ (reference sequence). In DNA, the CDR3 is TGTGCCAGCAGCTTATCCGGACTAGCGGGAGTTCTGTTATCCTACGAGCAGTACTTC. This translates into CASSLSGLAGVLLSYEQYF.

This clonotype has a count of ten or more. The J gene is TRBJ1-4, the V gene TRBV7-2; the D gene is possibly TRBD1 (5 bases). There are 14 residues in the CDR3. Per germline, CDR1 SGHTA and CDR2 FQGNSA. The ends were cut back, 0 bases at V and 8 bases at J, with 10 bases in the middle. Written as DNA, the CDR3 is TGTGCCAGCAGCTTAGCCGGGGCGAGGGAAAAACTGTTTTTT. Amino acids: CASSLAGAREKLFF.

This clonotype was counted at least ten times. The CDR3 DNA reads as TGTGCCAGCAGCCACCAGACAGGGATAGCAGATACGCAGTATTTT. Translation gives CASSHQTGIADTQYF. The rearrangement links TRBV7-9 to TRBJ2-3; 7 bases map to TRBD1. This CDR3 spans 15 amino acids. V shed 5 bases, J shed 4 bases, and the junction held 9 bases outside the gene matches. From germline, CDR1 is SEHNR and CDR2 FQNEAQ (reference sequence).

This clonotype was detected ten times or more. This rearrangement joins TRBV5-4 to TRBJ1-2; possible D gene TRBD1, 6 bases. The V gene's germline CDR1 is SGHNT and CDR2 YYREEE (reference sequence). With 0 bases removed from V and 7 bases from J, the gap between germline ends came to 13 bases. The CDR3 is 14 amino acids. This CDR3 reads CASSLDWTAVGYTF. The CDR3 coding sequence is TGTGCCAGCAGCTTGGATTGGACAGCTGTTGGCTACACCTTC.

The chain recombines TRBV27 with TRBJ1-6, with D maybe TRBD1 (5 bases). V gave up 7 bases and J gave up 10 bases, with 17 bases separating them. The CDR3 runs to 14 residues. CDR1 MNHEY and CDR2 SMNVEV come from the germline V gene (reference sequence). In nucleotides, the CDR3 is TGTGCCAGCAACCCCCTGGGGGGAGACTCACCCCTCCACTTT. Protein sequence: CASNPLGGDSPLHF.

The chain joins TRBV4-3 to TRBJ2-7, with 7 bases matching TRBD2. The ends lost 0 bases at V and 2 bases at J; junction bases unmatched: 7. The germline CDR1 and CDR2 sequences are LGHNA and YSLEER. The CDR3 covers 16 residues. DNA of the CDR3: TGCGCCAGCAGCCAAGATCTAGTGGGAGGGACCTACGAGCAGTACTTC. Its translation is CASSQDLVGGTYEQYF.